What follows describes a single TCR beta chain. Its antigen is undetermined. This record comes from a study of OX40 agonist ivuxolimab in advanced cancers. Study summary: Partial responses occurred in three patients (one hepatocellular carcinoma, two cutaneous melanoma).

Repertoires were generated with immunoSEQ multiplex PCR, while TCRdb's copy carries only in-frame clones and drops some. The sample contains 100,000 or so clones, around nine tenths of which appear only once. Overall study results and limits: Patients with a partial response at 0.1-3.0 mg/kg had among the lowest clonal expansion. Average numbers of expanded clones were greater in CD8+ T cells than in CD4+. Clonal expansion was seen in CD4+ and CD8+ blood T cells by week 6 at 0.1 to 3.0 mg/kg.

V shed 0 bases, J shed 6 bases, and the junction held 4 bases outside the gene matches. Per the germline V gene, CDR1 is KGHSH and CDR2 is LQKENI. The CDR3 extends over 14 amino acids. The rearrangement joins TRBV18 to TRBJ2-7; 8 bases map to TRBD1. This clonotype was sampled from an adult with an advanced solid tumor such as melanoma, head and neck, liver or kidney cancer. Sequencing was performed on CD4+ or CD8+ T cells sorted from blood, taken in a trial of the OX40 agonist ivuxolimab. CDR3 amino acids: CASSPPQGAGEQYF. DNA of the CDR3: TGTGCCAGCTCACCACCGCAGGGGGCCGGCGAGCAGTACTTC.